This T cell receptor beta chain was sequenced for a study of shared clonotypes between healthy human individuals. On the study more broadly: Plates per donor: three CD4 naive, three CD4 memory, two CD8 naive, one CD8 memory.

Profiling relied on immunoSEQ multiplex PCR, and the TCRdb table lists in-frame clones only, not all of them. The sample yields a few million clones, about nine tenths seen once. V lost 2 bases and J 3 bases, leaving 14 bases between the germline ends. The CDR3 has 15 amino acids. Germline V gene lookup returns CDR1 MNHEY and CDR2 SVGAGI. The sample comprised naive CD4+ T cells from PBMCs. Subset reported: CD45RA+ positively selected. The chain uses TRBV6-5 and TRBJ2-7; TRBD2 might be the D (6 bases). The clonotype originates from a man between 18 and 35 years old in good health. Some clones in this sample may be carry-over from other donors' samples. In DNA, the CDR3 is TGTGCCAGCAGTTACCGCGGGGACTGGTTCTACGAGCAGTACTTC. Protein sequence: CASSYRGDWFYEQYF.